The 32 T cell receptor beta chains listed next were all sequenced from one sample in a study of T cell changes during pregnancy in multiple sclerosis. Libraries were prepared by immunoSEQ multiplex PCR; TCRdb keeps only in-frame clonotypes and omits some of them. The table shows some 31,000 clones, with around 94% occurring only once. The input for sequencing was CD8+ T cells from peripheral blood mononuclear cells, taken before pregnancy. The receptors derive from a female donor with multiple sclerosis, enrolled in a pregnancy study.

J is TRBJ2-1 and V is TRBV4-1; 7 bases are shared with TRBD2. The CDR3 extends over 14 amino acids. Trimming removed 4 bases from V and 10 bases from J; junction bases left unmatched: 10. The germline V gene has CDR1 MGHRA and CDR2 YSYEKL. The CDR3 nucleotides are TGCGCCAGCAGCCTGGCGGGGGTTAAGGGGGAGCAGTTCTTC. Translation: CASSLAGVKGEQFF.

V gene TRBV9 combines with J gene TRBJ2-1, with D tentatively TRBD2 (7 bases). Germline V lookup: CDR1 SGDLS, CDR2 YYNGEE. This CDR3 has 15 amino acids. V lost 4 bases to trimming and J lost 6 bases, with 17 bases between them. CDR3 sequence reads: CASSPVGGGRNEQFF. The CDR3 region has the DNA TGTGCCAGCAGCCCTGTAGGGGGGGGCCGCAATGAGCAGTTCTTC.

The V call is TRBV25-1, the J call TRBJ2-5; 8 nucleotides line up with TRBD1. V gave up 2 bases and J gave up 5 bases; unmatched junction bases: 13. The CDR3 totals 17 residues. Germline V gene sequence: CDR1 MGHDK, CDR2 SYGVNS. In nucleotides, the CDR3 is TGTGCCAGCAGTGAACCCCAGGGGGCAGGGCGGGCGGAGACCCAGTACTTC. As protein: CASSEPQGAGRAETQYF.

This rearrangement joins TRBV7-9 to TRBJ2-5, with TRBD2 as a possible D gene (5 bases). The V gene's germline CDR1 is SEHNR and CDR2 FQNEAQ (reference sequence). CDR3 length: 15 amino acids. V dropped 0 bases and J dropped 1 base, with 9 bases sitting between them. The CDR3 nucleotides are TGTGCCAGCAGCTTAGCCAGGAGGTTCCAAGAGACCCAGTACTTC. It is translated as CASSLARRFQETQYF.

The V gene is TRBV2, the J gene TRBJ2-3, with a weak D call TRBD1 (5 bases). The CDR3 covers 16 residues. CDR1 and CDR2 (germline): SNHLY, FYNNEI. Trimming pared 2 bases from V and 2 bases from J, leaving 14 bases between. The CDR3 DNA sequence: TGTGCCAGCAGTGAACTGACAGTAGGTTACACAGATACGCAGTATTTT. Encoded protein: CASSELTVGYTDTQYF. Full variable domain (outside the CDR3, taken from reference TRBV2 and TRBJ2-3): EPEVTQTPSHQVTQMGQEVILRCVPISNHLYFYWYRQILGQKVEFLVSFYNNEISEKSEIFDDQFSVERPDGSNFTLKIRSTKLEDSAMYFCASSELTVGYTDTQYFGPGTRLTVL.

The rearrangement links TRBV5-4 to TRBJ1-4; weak D call: TRBD1 (5 bases). The CDR3 length is 12 residues. CDR1 is SGHNT and CDR2 is YYREEE in the germline V gene (reference sequence). V shed 3 bases and J shed 8 bases, with 8 bases lying between them. The CDR3 sequence is CASSSDREKLFF. Here the CDR3 DNA reads TGTGCCAGCAGCTCCGACAGAGAAAAACTGTTTTTT. Using reference TRBV5-4 and TRBJ1-4 for the parts outside the CDR3, the full variable domain is ETGVTQSPTHLIKTRGQQVTLRCSSQSGHNTVSWYQQALGQGPQFIFQYYREEENGRGNFPPRFSGLQFPNYSSELNVNALELDDSALYLCASSSDREKLFFGSGTQLSVL.

This sequence joins TRBV7-2 and TRBJ2-7; D unresolved. Germline V gene lookup returns CDR1 SGHTA and CDR2 FQGNSA. The CDR3 totals 16 residues. Trimming removed 3 bases at V and 4 bases at J, with 19 bases between. CDR3 region: CASSLPPEVGGYEQYF. CDR3 DNA: TGTGCCAGCAGCTTGCCCCCTGAAGTTGGCGGTTACGAGCAGTACTTC.

The CDR3 DNA reads as TGTGCCAGCAGTCCCCAACAGCTTACCTACGAGCAGTACTTC. Translating gives CASSPQQLTYEQYF. V and J are TRBV27 and TRBJ2-7, with D uncertain. This CDR3 comprises 14 residues. Per germline, CDR1 MNHEY and CDR2 SMNVEV (reference sequence). V dropped 5 bases and J dropped 2 bases, with 13 bases sitting between them.

The rearrangement links TRBV29-1 to TRBJ2-3; the D gene is possibly TRBD1 (5 bases). The CDR3 is 12 residues long. CDR1 is SQVTM and CDR2 is ANQGSEA in the germline V gene. Trimming removed 6 bases from V and 11 bases from J, with 18 bases in between. CDR3 DNA sequence: TGCAGCGTATGGGGCGAAGGGTTGGAGCAGTATTTT. This translates into CSVWGEGLEQYF.

The chain has TRBV6-4 and TRBJ2-1; the match to TRBD2 covers 7 bases. J was trimmed by 4 bases and V by 0 bases; bases with no gene match: 3. Looked up from germline, CDR1 is MRHNA and CDR2 is SNTAGT. This CDR3 spans 15 amino acids. For the CDR3, the DNA is TGTGCCAGCAGTGACTCCCCGGGAGGATACAATGAGCAGTTCTTC. Its protein is CASSDSPGGYNEQFF.

This chain joins TRBV9 and TRBJ2-1, with 9 nucleotides matching TRBD2. The CDR3 sequence is 15 residues long. V lost 2 bases, J lost 4 bases, and 4 bases stayed unmatched. The germline CDR1 and CDR2 sequences are SGDLS and YYNGEE. Here the CDR3 reads CASSVASGEYNEQFF. The DNA of the CDR3 is TGTGCCAGCAGCGTGGCTAGCGGGGAATACAATGAGCAGTTCTTC.

The rearrangement joins TRBV7-6 to TRBJ2-7; 8 bases agree with TRBD2. Germline V gives CDR1 SGHVS, CDR2 FNYEAQ. This CDR3 spans 16 amino acids. The trim removed 5 bases at V and 2 bases at J, leaving 11 bases unmatched. In DNA form, the CDR3 reads TGTGCCAGCAGCGCCCCTATGACGGGAGGGACCTACGAGCAGTACTTC. Its translation: CASSAPMTGGTYEQYF.

The V call is TRBV4-1, the J call TRBJ2-3; D remains unclear. CDR1 and CDR2 from the germline V gene are MGHRA and YSYEKL. CDR3 length: 12 amino acids. V was trimmed by 1 base and J by 5 bases, leaving 4 bases between them. CDR3 residues: CASSQGGDTQYF. The CDR3 DNA follows: TGCGCCAGCAGCCAAGGAGGAGATACGCAGTATTTT.

The sample holds a few counts of this clone. V gene TRBV4-1 combines with J gene TRBJ1-3, with D perhaps TRBD1 (5 bases). The CDR3 runs 14 residues. V was trimmed by 8 bases and J by 3 bases, leaving 14 bases between them. Germline CDR1 and CDR2: MGHRA and YSYEKL. CDR3 loop: CASPRGIFGNTIYF. Here the CDR3 DNA reads TGCGCCAGCCCGCGGGGGATATTTGGAAACACCATATATTTT.

The J gene is TRBJ2-3, the V gene TRBV5-4, with TRBD1 matching 7 bases. Germline-derived CDR1 and CDR2 are SGHNT and YYREEE (reference sequence). The CDR3 is made up of 15 amino acids. V lost 0 bases and J lost 5; bases outside the gene matches: 6. The CDR3 loop reads CASSLEGGLQDTQYF. The CDR3 nucleotides read TGTGCCAGCAGCTTGGAAGGGGGCCTTCAAGATACGCAGTATTTT.

The V call is TRBV6-5, the J call TRBJ1-1; D unresolved. The CDR3 runs 14 residues. Germline values: CDR1 MNHEY, CDR2 SVGAGI. Trimming cost V 2 bases and J 0 bases, with 7 bases left between them. The CDR3, as DNA: TGTGCCAGCAGTTACGGGCTAATGAACACTGAAGCTTTCTTT. Encoded protein: CASSYGLMNTEAFF.

V is TRBV30 and J is TRBJ2-7, with 8 nucleotides matching TRBD2. V dropped 5 bases and J dropped 5; count of bases not matched to a gene: 5. The V gene's germline CDR1 is GTSNPN and CDR2 SVGIG (reference sequence). The CDR3 totals 12 residues. The CDR3 is CAWGLAVDEQYF. Written as DNA, the CDR3 is TGTGCCTGGGGACTAGCTGTGGACGAGCAGTACTTC.

The V call is TRBV7-2, the J call TRBJ2-1; 8 bases line up with TRBD2. Per germline, CDR1 SGHTA and CDR2 FQGNSA. V gave up 0 bases and J gave up 4 bases; unmatched junction bases: 17. The CDR3 runs 20 residues. CDR3 in DNA: TGTGCCAGCAGCTTAGCCCGTGGTTCGACAGCGGGAGAATCTTACAATGAGCAGTTCTTC. It translates to CASSLARGSTAGESYNEQFF.

The chain uses TRBV7-9 and TRBJ2-2; 7 bases are a match to TRBD1. V shed 6 bases and J 2 bases; nucleotides not matched to a gene: 6. Germline CDR1 SEHNR, CDR2 FQNEAQ (reference sequence). This CDR3 has 15 residues. The CDR3 DNA reads TGTGCCAGCAGTTCTACAGGGGTTAACACCGGGGAGCTGTTTTTT. It encodes CASSSTGVNTGELFF.

This chain links TRBV27 with TRBJ2-1; possibly TRBD2 for D (6 bases). Germline CDR1 reads MNHEY; CDR2 reads SMNVEV (reference sequence). This CDR3 comprises 14 residues. V lost 5 bases to trimming and J lost 2 bases, with 10 bases between them. The CDR3 DNA reads as TGTGCCAGCAGTCCGGGACTCCCCTACAATGAGCAGTTCTTC. This translates into CASSPGLPYNEQFF.

The chain couples TRBV9 to TRBJ2-1; the D gene is possibly TRBD2 (5 bases). The CDR3 spans 16 residues. Germline V gene lookup returns CDR1 SGDLS and CDR2 YYNGEE. V was cut by 1 base and J by 0 bases, with 11 bases left in between. In nucleotides, the CDR3 is TGTGCCAGCAGCGTACACAGCGGTAGCTCCTACAATGAGCAGTTCTTC. Its translation is CASSVHSGSSYNEQFF.

The J gene is TRBJ2-1, the V gene TRBV4-3; 9 nucleotides line up with TRBD1. The CDR3 totals 16 residues. V lost 0 bases to trimming and J lost 5 bases; unmatched junction nucleotides: 5. The germline CDR1 and CDR2 sequences are LGHNA and YSLEER. CDR3 nucleotide sequence: TGCGCCAGCAGCCAAGACGGGACAGGGTGGGACAATGAGCAGTTCTTC. This sequence encodes CASSQDGTGWDNEQFF.

The chain combines TRBV7-6 with TRBJ2-7; TRBD2 matches at 11 bases. Trimming at V came to 3 bases and at J to 5 bases, leaving 6 bases not matched to a gene. From germline, CDR1 is SGHVS and CDR2 FNYEAQ. This CDR3 has 15 residues. This CDR3 reads CASSFSGGDEDEQYF. For the CDR3, the DNA is TGTGCCAGCAGCTTTAGCGGGGGGGATGAAGACGAGCAGTACTTC.

The gene calls are TRBV9 and TRBJ2-1; perhaps TRBD1 as D (6 bases). CDR3 size: 14 residues. Trimming took 5 bases from V and 7 from J, leaving 16 bases between them. CDR1 is SGDLS and CDR2 is YYNGEE in the germline V gene. CDR3 sequence: CASSEQPGTNEQFF. CDR3 in DNA: TGTGCCAGCAGTGAACAACCCGGGACAAATGAGCAGTTCTTC.

This chain connects TRBV19 to TRBJ2-5; 10 nucleotides match TRBD2. V was clipped by 1 base and J by 10 bases; unmatched bases: 6. The germline V gene has CDR1 LNHDA and CDR2 SQIVND (reference sequence). CDR3 length: 14 amino acids. CDR3: CASSIGASGSSQYF. The DNA of the CDR3 is TGTGCCAGTAGTATAGGGGCTAGCGGGAGTAGCCAGTACTTC.

This chain uses TRBV29-1 with TRBJ2-2; possible D gene TRBD1, 6 bases. V was shortened by 1 base and J by 0 bases, with 18 bases between the two germline ends. The CDR3 contains 18 residues. The germline CDR1 and CDR2 sequences are SQVTM and ANQGSEA. CDR3 protein: CSVEVPHRARPNTGELFF. In DNA form, the CDR3 reads TGCAGCGTTGAAGTTCCGCACAGGGCCCGACCGAACACCGGGGAGCTGTTTTTT.

The genes are TRBV27 and TRBJ1-4; possibly TRBD1 for D (5 bases). From germline, CDR1 is MNHEY and CDR2 SMNVEV (reference sequence). V was pared by 4 bases and J by 8 bases, with 14 bases between. CDR3 length equals 14 residues. The CDR3 protein is CASSSGFGEEKLFF. The CDR3, as DNA: TGTGCCAGCAGTTCAGGGTTTGGAGAAGAAAAACTGTTTTTT. The full variable domain, in which reference TRBV27 and TRBJ1-4 provide the parts outside the CDR3, is EAQVTQNPRYLITVTGKKLTVTCSQNMNHEYMSWYRQDPGLGLRQIYYSMNVEVTDKGDVPEGYKVSRKEKRNFPLILESPSPNQTSLYFCASSSGFGEEKLFFGSGTQLSVL.

The J gene is TRBJ2-3, the V gene TRBV27, with D hard to call. The V and J ends lost 4 bases and 1 base respectively, with 3 bases between them. The CDR3 is made up of 12 amino acids. Germline V CDR1 and CDR2: MNHEY, SMNVEV (reference sequence). Written as DNA, the CDR3 is TGTGCCAGCAGTTCTCGCACAGATACGCAGTATTTT. This sequence encodes CASSSRTDTQYF.

CDR3 nucleotide sequence: TGTGCCAGCAGCTTCTGGGACAGGGGCTCCTACGAGCAGTACTTC. Amino acids: CASSFWDRGSYEQYF. The V gene is TRBV7-6, the J gene TRBJ2-7, with 10 bases fitting TRBD1. The CDR3 has 15 amino acids. Germline CDR1 and CDR2: SGHVS and FNYEAQ. V gave up 3 bases and J gave up 0 bases; unmatched junction bases: 2.

J is TRBJ1-5 and V is TRBV19; D gene unclear. This CDR3 spans 9 amino acids. CDR1 and CDR2 (germline): LNHDA, SQIVND (reference sequence). The CDR3 loop reads CGFSQPQHF. The CDR3 DNA reads as TGTGGGTTCAGTCAGCCCCAGCATTTT.

J is TRBJ2-1 and V is TRBV7-2, with 7 nucleotides matching TRBD2. CDR1 is SGHTA and CDR2 is FQGNSA in the germline V gene. This CDR3 has 16 residues. With 2 bases clipped from V and 6 bases from J, the junction kept 10 bases outside the gene matches. This CDR3 is CASSLWGAGRSNEQFF. Here the CDR3 DNA reads TGTGCCAGCAGCTTATGGGGCGCCGGGAGGTCCAATGAGCAGTTCTTC.

In its sample, this clone was seen once. The J gene is TRBJ1-4, the V gene TRBV4-1; 8 bases are shared with TRBD1. Trimming took 5 bases from V and 0 from J; bases not matched to a gene: 5. The CDR3 consists of 16 residues. In germline, CDR1 is MGHRA, CDR2 YSYEKL. The CDR3 nucleotides are TGCGCCAGCAGCGAATACAGGGGGACAACTAATGAAAAACTGTTTTTT. Protein product: CASSEYRGTTNEKLFF.